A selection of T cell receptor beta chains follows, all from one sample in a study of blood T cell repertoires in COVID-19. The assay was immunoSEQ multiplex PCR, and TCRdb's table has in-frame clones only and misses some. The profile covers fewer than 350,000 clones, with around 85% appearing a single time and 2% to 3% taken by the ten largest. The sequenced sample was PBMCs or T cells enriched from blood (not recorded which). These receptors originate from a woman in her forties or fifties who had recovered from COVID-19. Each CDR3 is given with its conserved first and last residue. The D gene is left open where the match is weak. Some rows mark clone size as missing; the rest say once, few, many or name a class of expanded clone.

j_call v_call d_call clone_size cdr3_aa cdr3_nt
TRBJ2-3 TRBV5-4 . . CASSPPGTDTQYF TGTGCCAGCAGCCCTCCCGGCACAGATACGCAGTATTTT
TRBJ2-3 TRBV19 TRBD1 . CASNSPGQSTDTQYF TGTGCCAGTAATTCCCCGGGACAGAGCACAGATACGCAGTATTTT
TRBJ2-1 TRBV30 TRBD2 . CAWIQREGFNEQFF TGTGCCTGGATTCAGCGGGAGGGCTTCAATGAGCAGTTCTTC
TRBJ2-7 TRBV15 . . CATSRDAGYEQYF TGTGCCACCAGCAGAGATGCGGGCTACGAGCAGTACTTC
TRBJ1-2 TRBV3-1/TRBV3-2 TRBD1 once CASSRGVRDRENGYTF TGTGCCAGCAGCAGAGGTGTTCGGGACAGGGAGAATGGCTACACCTTC
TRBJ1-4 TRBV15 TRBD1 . CATSRKTGSEKLFF TGTGCCACCAGCAGAAAGACAGGGTCCGAAAAACTGTTTTTT
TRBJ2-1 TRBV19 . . CASSQGGEQFF TGTGCCAGTAGTCAGGGCGGTGAGCAGTTCTTC
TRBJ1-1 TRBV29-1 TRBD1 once CSVEGGQRSEAFF TGCAGCGTTGAAGGGGGACAGCGAAGTGAAGCTTTCTTT
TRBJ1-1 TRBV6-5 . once CASTMGSKAFF TGTGCCAGCACCATGGGCAGCAAAGCTTTCTTT
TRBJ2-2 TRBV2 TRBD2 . CASNPSSGRVTGELFF TGTGCCAGCAACCCCTCTAGCGGGAGGGTCACCGGGGAGCTGTTTTTT
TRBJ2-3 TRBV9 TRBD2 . CASRTSGTTQYF TGTGCCAGCAGGACTAGCGGAACTACGCAGTATTTT
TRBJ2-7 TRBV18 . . CASSPGLNYEQYF TGTGCCAGCTCACCAGGGCTGAACTACGAGCAGTACTTC
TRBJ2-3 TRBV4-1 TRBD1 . CASSRTGTGGLDTQYF TGCGCCAGCAGCCGAACCGGGACAGGGGGCTTAGATACGCAGTATTTT
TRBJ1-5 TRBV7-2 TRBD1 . CASSLRTGGDQPQHF TGTGCCAGCAGCCTTCGGACAGGGGGCGATCAGCCCCAGCATTTT
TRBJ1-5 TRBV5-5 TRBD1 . CASSFGQGGQPQHF TGTGCCAGCAGCTTTGGCCAGGGGGGTCAGCCCCAGCATTTT